Listed below are T cell receptor beta chains from one sample, sequenced in a study of Graves' ophthalmopathy and Graves' hyperthyroidism. One entry per CDR3 protein results from TCRdb running MiXCR on the multiplex PCR reads. The sample shows 900,000 to 1,200,000 distinct CDR3 sequences, about two fifths of them seen only once. Sequencing input: peripheral blood or thyroid tissue (not recorded which). Source of these receptors: an adult man with Graves' hyperthyroidism. CDR3s include the opening cysteine and the closing phenylalanine or tryptophan. The D gene is left open where the match is weak. The listing skips clone size in some rows; elsewhere it reads once, few, many or a size class.

j_gene: TRBJ1-4; v_gene: TRBV7-2; d_gene: NA; abundance: many; CDR3aa: CASSYQQGGEKLFF; CDR3nt: TGTGCCAGCAGCTACCAACAGGGCGGAGAAAAACTGTTTTTT
j_gene: TRBJ1-4; v_gene: TRBV9; d_gene: NA; abundance: once; CDR3aa: CAGSVVDGKLFF; CDR3nt: TGTGCCGGCAGCGTAGTCGACGGAAAACTGTTTTTT
j_gene: TRBJ1-4; v_gene: TRBV20-1; d_gene: NA; abundance: NA; CDR3aa: CSAAGYRESEKLFF; CDR3nt: TGCAGTGCAGCGGGATACAGGGAAAGTGAAAAACTGTTTTTT
j_gene: TRBJ1-1; v_gene: TRBV6-5; d_gene: NA; abundance: NA; CDR3aa: CASLETVNTEAFF; CDR3nt: TGTGCCAGCCTAGAGACTGTGAACACTGAAGCTTTCTTT
j_gene: TRBJ2-5; v_gene: TRBV4-3; d_gene: NA; abundance: many; CDR3aa: CASSPTGPQETQYF; CDR3nt: TGCGCCAGCAGCCCCACAGGCCCTCAAGAGACCCAGTACTTC
j_gene: TRBJ1-6; v_gene: TRBV7-2; d_gene: NA; abundance: NA; CDR3aa: CASSLMLPPLHF; CDR3nt: TGTGCCAGCAGCTTAATGTTGCCACCCCTCCACTTT
j_gene: TRBJ1-3; v_gene: TRBV7-2; d_gene: NA; abundance: few; CDR3aa: CASSQDRGTVSGNTIYF; CDR3nt: TGCGCCAGCAGCCAAGATCGGGGAACAGTCTCTGGAAACACCATATATTTT
j_gene: TRBJ1-1; v_gene: TRBV29-1; d_gene: NA; abundance: NA; CDR3aa: CSVTRGAFF; CDR3nt: TGCAGCGTCACCCGGGGGGCTTTCTTT
j_gene: TRBJ1-2; v_gene: TRBV4-3; d_gene: NA; abundance: few; CDR3aa: CASSHRDLNFYGYTF; CDR3nt: TGCGCCAGCAGCCATAGGGACCTAAACTTCTATGGCTACACCTTC
j_gene: TRBJ2-5; v_gene: TRBV7-2; d_gene: TRBD2; abundance: many; CDR3aa: CASSLRPTAGGRETQYF; CDR3nt: TGTGCCAGCAGCTTAAGACCCACGGCGGGGGGCCGAGAGACCCAGTACTTC